This T cell receptor (beta chain) was captured by sequencing in a study of response to subunit inactivated influenza vaccine. TCRdb re-analysed the RT-PCR reads in MiXCR, keeping a single row per CDR3 protein. The sample has roughly 500,000 distinct CDR3 sequences, roughly 25% seen once. The CDR3 spans 15 residues. Germline values: CDR1 LNHDA, CDR2 SQIVND (reference sequence). V was cut by 4 bases and J by 2 bases, with 15 bases left in between. Separately, the same data were catalogued under a study of T cells expressing NK-cell markers. That source reports: With UMIs, 5'RACE template switching was used to make TCR beta cDNA.

The source was CD4+ T cells sorted from PBMCs, collected approximately 12 days after vaccination. The source is a man aged 50-60 years who received an inactivated influenza vaccine. The gene calls are TRBV19 and TRBJ2-7; the D gene is possibly TRBD2 (7 bases). The CDR3 reads CASSNAAGHPYEQYF. Written as DNA, the CDR3 is TGTGCCAGTAGTAACGCAGCGGGACACCCCTACGAGCAGTACTTC.